This record looks at one TCR beta chain sequence and its context. No cognate antigen has been identified for it. Base qualities are missing; no much larger clone stands one base away. The germline V gene gives CDR1 as SQVTM and CDR2 as ANQGSEA. The CDR3 runs 11 residues from the cysteine to the phenylalanine. Only the CDR3 DNA is retained, 33 bases long and in frame from the first base. V is pared back by 4 bases and J by 2 bases, with 5 bases lying between the germline termini. The CDR3 regions of human TCRbeta chains were analyzed by immunosequencing. The published analysis was carried out like this. TCRs in the repertoires were matched against a reference library of SARS-CoV-2-specific TCRs that had been generated with the MIRA antigen-specificity platform. Breadth was defined as the fraction of unique TCRs that were SARS-CoV-2-associated. Depth was defined as the fraction of total T cells that were SARS-CoV-2-associated. Using the MIRA data, every spike-specific TCR was mapped to the spike region that the TCR reacted to and assigned to either a CD4 or a CD8 class. Log10-transformed breadth and depth values were compared by one-way ANOVA with Sidak's multiple comparisons tests. This immuneACCESS table, as held by TCRdb, lists in-frame sequences with V and J called but not all clones. Of the missing ones, under half trace to an unresolved V gene in checked studies; the others have no known cause. The DNA was the basis for D and trimming; V, J and clone size are from that table. Within this sample are about 120,000 clones, with 90% of them counted one time only. Around 7.2% of the sample is held by the ten biggest clonotypes.

This sample's time point label indicates: baseline before first vaccination. Vaccinee samples were obtained from the UK trials COV001 and COV002, which included a single-blind randomized controlled phase 2/3 trial of AZD1222 (ChAdOx1 nCoV-19) in healthy adults. Trial participant PBMC samples were collected at day 0 and day 28 after the second dose for TCRbeta chain sequencing. This specimen comes from a study of T cell responses to AZD1222 COVID-19 vaccine (dated by TCRdb to about 2021). At the level of the whole study: AZD1222 recipients whose second dose came at about 4 weeks and those whose second dose came at about 12 weeks were combined into one group, since spike-specific TCR depth and breadth did not differ between the two schedules. Trial participants were enrolled by age into subgroups of 18-55, 56-69 and 70-plus years, and around 150, 29 and 61 TCR-sequenced participants, respectively, were included in these subgroups. A total of under 250 trial participants underwent TCR sequencing, of whom nearly 210 had received two doses of AZD1222 and roughly 26 had received two doses of the MenACWY control vaccine.

What the work shows at the level of the full study, not this receptor alone: Epitopes outside the regions mutated in the B.1.351 and B.1.1.7 variants were reportedly recognized by nearly half of the unique spike-specific TCRs. Only five or six AZD1222 recipients were SARS-CoV-2 seropositive at baseline, limiting conclusions about previously exposed vaccinees. In the small 56-69-year group, the increase in depth fell short of significance, most likely because of low power. Because no day 14 peak-response samples were available, the repertoires could be characterized only after the peak T cell response. CD4 TCRs associated with the vaccine covered the entire spike protein, and the dominant responses were in regions 160-218 and 743-854. Participants were mostly white British and included more females than males, and it was suggested by the authors that clonal diversity may have been underestimated. A significant rise in spike-specific TCR breadth and depth was observed after two AZD1222 doses relative to day 0 and relative to MenACWY recipients.

In this chain, TRBV29-1 is recombined with TRBJ1-2, with the identity of the D gene unclear. This TCR came from an adult in good health. The specimen was peripheral blood, collected on day 0 of AZD1222 vaccination. Here the CDR3 is given as CSVVQNYGYTF. The base sequence is TGCAGCGTTGTACAGAACTATGGCTACACCTTC.